The 19 T cell receptor beta chains in this list originate from one sample, sequenced in a study of blood T cell repertoires in COVID-19. TCRdb's table, derived via immunoSEQ multiplex PCR, lists solely in-frame clones and lacks some. The sample comprises around 400,000 clones, 70% to 90% of which are singletons, and 2% to 2.5% rests with the top ten. Sequences were obtained from peripheral blood. The receptors shown here come from a woman aged 55 to 70 with COVID-19, enrolled during active disease.

The chain uses TRBV5-1 and TRBJ2-2; 8 bases fit TRBD1. Germline CDR1 is SGHRS and CDR2 is YFSETQ. V was pared by 5 bases and J by 1 base, with 7 bases of the junction left unmatched. CDR3 length: 16 residues. The CDR3 region has the DNA TGCGCCAGCAGTATTCGGACAGGGAGGAACACCGGGGAGCTGTTTTTT. This translates into CASSIRTGRNTGELFF.

V usage is TRBV6-1 and J usage is TRBJ1-1; D possibly corresponds to TRBD1 (6 bases). Trimming shortened V by 4 bases and J by 3 bases, and 18 bases separated the two germline ends. This CDR3 is 16 amino acids long. Germline V gives CDR1 MNHNS, CDR2 SASEGT. CDR3 residues: CASSGNRVGGDTEAFF. DNA for the CDR3: TGTGCCAGCAGTGGAAACAGGGTCGGAGGAGACACTGAAGCTTTCTTT.

V is TRBV7-8 and J is TRBJ1-1; D is perhaps TRBD1 (6 bases). CDR1 SGHVS and CDR2 FQNEAQ come from the germline V gene. The V and J ends lost 1 base and 3 bases respectively, with 15 bases between them. CDR3 length equals 16 residues. In nucleotides, the CDR3 is TGTGCCAGCAGCTTAGTGGGGAGAGGGGGGGACACTGAAGCTTTCTTT. This codes for CASSLVGRGGDTEAFF.

The CDR3 sequence: CASSPTGTGYEQYF. The DNA of the CDR3 is TGTGCCAGCTCACCAACCGGGACAGGATACGAGCAGTACTTC. This sequence joins TRBV18 and TRBJ2-7, with 8 bases lining up with TRBD1. The J segment lost 4 bases and the V segment lost 2 bases, leaving 4 bases of the junction unmatched. The CDR3 loop spans 14 amino acids. CDR1 is KGHSH, CDR2 LQKENI, per germline.

V is TRBV5-1 and J is TRBJ1-5; weak D call: TRBD1 (6 bases). The germline V gene has CDR1 SGHRS and CDR2 YFSETQ. This CDR3 contains 16 residues. Trimming took 4 bases from V and 6 from J, leaving 20 bases between them. CDR3 sequence reads: CASSQTTGETVQPQHF. The CDR3 bases are TGCGCCAGCAGCCAAACGACAGGAGAAACAGTTCAGCCCCAGCATTTT.

The chain combines TRBV27 with TRBJ1-1; TRBD1 might be the D (5 bases). The CDR3 is 14 amino acids. V was pared by 6 bases and J by 1 base, with 12 bases between. Germline V gene sequence: CDR1 MNHEY, CDR2 SMNVEV (reference sequence). The CDR3 coding sequence is TGTGCCAGCAGCACGGACGGGGGGAACACTGAAGCTTTCTTT. Protein sequence: CASSTDGGNTEAFF.

The chain recombines TRBV29-1 with TRBJ2-3; 7 bases agree with TRBD2. Germline V gene sequence: CDR1 SQVTM, CDR2 ANQGSEA. Trimming at V came to 0 bases and at J to 0 bases, leaving 3 bases not matched to a gene. This CDR3 comprises 15 residues. In nucleotides, the CDR3 is TGCAGCGTTGAAGATTGGCGGGGGAGCACAGATACGCAGTATTTT. Amino acids: CSVEDWRGSTDTQYF.

The chain combines TRBV5-5 with TRBJ1-2; possible D gene TRBD1, 6 bases. Trimming removed 4 bases at V and 2 bases at J, with 9 bases between. CDR1 and CDR2 (germline): SGHKS, YYEKEE (reference sequence). This CDR3 has 13 amino acids. In nucleotides, the CDR3 is TGTGCCAGCAGCAACAGGGTAAACTATGGCTACACCTTC. Its protein product is CASSNRVNYGYTF.

The chain recombines TRBV19 with TRBJ2-3, with 11 bases lining up with TRBD2. In germline, CDR1 is LNHDA, CDR2 SQIVND (reference sequence). The CDR3 sequence is 19 residues long. With V trimmed by 5 bases and J by 3 bases, 16 bases remained unmatched. This chain's CDR3 is CASSGVSGGEASRTDTQYF. CDR3 DNA: TGTGCCAGTAGTGGTGTTAGCGGGGGGGAGGCCTCCCGGACAGATACGCAGTATTTT.

The chain couples TRBV19 to TRBJ1-3, with D perhaps TRBD1 (6 bases). This CDR3 spans 13 amino acids. The germline V gene has CDR1 LNHDA and CDR2 SQIVND (reference sequence). V dropped 8 bases and J dropped 1 base, with 9 bases sitting between them. The CDR3 region has the DNA TGTGCCAGTCAAAGGGGGTCTGGAAACACCATATATTTT. It codes for CASQRGSGNTIYF.

The chain recombines TRBV10-3 with TRBJ2-2; 9 bases align to TRBD2. The CDR3 contains 14 residues. Looked up from germline, CDR1 is ENHRY and CDR2 is SYGVKD. V was clipped by 10 bases and J by 6 bases; unmatched bases: 9. The CDR3 loop reads CANGGAGGSGELFF. CDR3 DNA sequence: TGTGCCAACGGGGGAGCGGGGGGATCCGGGGAGCTGTTTTTT.

The chain employs TRBV6-5 and TRBJ1-2; TRBD1 aligns across 10 bases. With V trimmed by 6 bases and J by 4 bases, 2 bases remained unmatched. The CDR3 has 13 amino acids. CDR1 is MNHEY, CDR2 SVGAGI, per germline. CDR3 loop: CASRGQGGYGYTF. In DNA form, the CDR3 reads TGTGCCAGCAGAGGACAGGGGGGCTATGGCTACACCTTC.

The chain combines TRBV6-1 with TRBJ2-1; 7 nucleotides match TRBD2. Germline V CDR1 and CDR2: MNHNS, SASEGT. With V trimmed by 2 bases and J by 8 bases, 15 bases remained unmatched. The CDR3 contains 17 residues. CDR3 residues: CASSELPRDLSGDEQFF. The CDR3 DNA sequence: TGTGCCAGCAGTGAACTGCCGAGGGACCTCAGCGGGGATGAGCAGTTCTTC.

This clone was detected once. The V call is TRBV27, the J call TRBJ2-3; a possible D gene is TRBD1 (5 bases). The V end lost 9 bases, the J end lost 1 base, and 14 bases lay between the germline ends. Germline V gives CDR1 MNHEY, CDR2 SMNVEV (reference sequence). The CDR3 is made up of 14 amino acids. The CDR3 sequence is CASQTGQRTDTQYF. The CDR3 DNA reads as TGTGCCAGTCAAACAGGACAACGCACAGATACGCAGTATTTT.

This chain links TRBV9 with TRBJ2-1; weak D call: TRBD2 (6 bases). This CDR3 region has 15 residues. The V and J ends lost 2 bases and 3 bases respectively, with 12 bases between them. Germline V lookup: CDR1 SGDLS, CDR2 YYNGEE. The CDR3 nucleotides read TGTGCCAGCAGCGTGGGGGGAGAGAACTACAATGAGCAGTTCTTC. Translating gives CASSVGGENYNEQFF. Drawing the rest from reference TRBV9 and TRBJ2-1, the complete variable domain is DSGVTQTPKHLITATGQRVTLRCSPRSGDLSVYWYQQSLDQGLQFLIQYYNGEERAKGNILERFSAQQFPDLHSELNLSSLELGDSALYFCASSVGGENYNEQFFGPGTRLTVL.

This chain links TRBV20-1 with TRBJ2-7; D is perhaps TRBD1 (5 bases). The CDR3 spans 15 residues. Trimming took off 3 bases at V and 0 bases at J, with 15 bases between the two ends. CDR1 DFQATT and CDR2 SNEGSKA come from the germline V gene (reference sequence). The CDR3, as DNA: TGCAGTGCTAGTAATTCCCGACAGAGCTCCTACGAGCAGTACTTC. Encoded protein: CSASNSRQSSYEQYF.

The genes are TRBV3-1 (or the pseudogene TRBV3-2) and TRBJ1-1, with TRBD1 identical over 9 bases. Trimming cost V 3 bases and J 3 bases; bases outside gene matches: 2. Germline V gene lookup returns CDR1 LGHDT and CDR2 YNNKEL (reference sequence). CDR3 size: 14 residues. CDR3 loop: CASSHGQGYTEAFF. The CDR3 DNA reads TGTGCCAGCAGCCACGGACAGGGGTACACTGAAGCTTTCTTT.

The V and J genes are TRBV7-9 and TRBJ2-7, with D possibly matching TRBD1 (6 bases). Trimming shortened V by 5 bases and J by 4 bases, and 18 bases separated the two germline ends. Germline loops: CDR1 SEHNR, CDR2 FQNEAQ (reference sequence). This CDR3 region has 15 residues. The CDR3 sequence is CASSGVGAVFYEQYF. The CDR3, as DNA: TGTGCCAGCAGCGGCGTGGGGGCGGTTTTTTACGAGCAGTACTTC.

The chain combines TRBV5-1 with TRBJ1-5, with TRBD1 as a possible D gene (5 bases). Trimming took off 2 bases at V and 7 bases at J, with 10 bases between the two ends. The CDR3 length is 13 residues. CDR1 SGHRS and CDR2 YFSETQ come from the germline V gene. CDR3 sequence: CASSFQGEQPQHF. The CDR3 nucleotides read TGCGCCAGCAGCTTCCAGGGTGAACAGCCCCAGCATTTT.